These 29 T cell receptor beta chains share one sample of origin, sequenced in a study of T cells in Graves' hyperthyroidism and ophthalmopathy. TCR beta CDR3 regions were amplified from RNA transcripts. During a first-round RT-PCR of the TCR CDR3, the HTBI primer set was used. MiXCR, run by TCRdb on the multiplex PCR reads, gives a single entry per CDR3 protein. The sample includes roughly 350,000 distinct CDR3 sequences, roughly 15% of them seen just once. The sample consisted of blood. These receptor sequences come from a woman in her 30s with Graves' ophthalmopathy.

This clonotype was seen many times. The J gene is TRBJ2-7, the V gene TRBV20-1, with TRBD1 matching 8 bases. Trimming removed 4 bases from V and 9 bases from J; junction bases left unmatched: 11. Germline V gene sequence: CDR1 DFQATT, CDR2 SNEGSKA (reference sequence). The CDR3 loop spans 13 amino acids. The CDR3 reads CSAIPGTGAAQYF. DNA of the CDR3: TGCAGTGCTATTCCCGGGACAGGCGCGGCGCAGTACTTC.

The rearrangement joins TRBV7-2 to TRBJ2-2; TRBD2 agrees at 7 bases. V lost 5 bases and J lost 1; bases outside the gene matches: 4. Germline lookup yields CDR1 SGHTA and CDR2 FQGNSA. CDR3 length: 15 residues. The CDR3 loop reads CTSSRRGRNTGELFF. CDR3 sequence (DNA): TGTACCAGCAGCCGGCGGGGGAGGAACACCGGGGAGCTGTTTTTT. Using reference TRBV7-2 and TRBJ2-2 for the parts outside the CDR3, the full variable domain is GAGVSQSPSNKVTEKGKDVELRCDPISGHTALYWYRQSLGQGLEFLIYFQGNSAPDKSGLPSDRFSAERTGGSVSTLTIQRTQQEDSAVYLCTSSRRGRNTGELFFGEGSRLTVL.

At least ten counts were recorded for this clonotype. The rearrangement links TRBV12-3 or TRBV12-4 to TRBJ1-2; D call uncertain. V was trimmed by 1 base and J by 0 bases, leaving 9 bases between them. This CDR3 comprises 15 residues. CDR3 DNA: TGTGCCAGCAGTTTAGTACCAGTTACTAACTATGGCTACACCTTC. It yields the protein CASSLVPVTNYGYTF.

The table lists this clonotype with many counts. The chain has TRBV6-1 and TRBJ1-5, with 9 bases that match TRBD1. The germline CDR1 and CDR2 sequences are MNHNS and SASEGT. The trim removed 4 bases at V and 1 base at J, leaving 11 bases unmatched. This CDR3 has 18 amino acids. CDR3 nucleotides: TGTGCCAGCAGTGTTAACCTACAGGGGGCGGGAAGCAATCAGCCCCAGCATTTT. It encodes CASSVNLQGAGSNQPQHF.

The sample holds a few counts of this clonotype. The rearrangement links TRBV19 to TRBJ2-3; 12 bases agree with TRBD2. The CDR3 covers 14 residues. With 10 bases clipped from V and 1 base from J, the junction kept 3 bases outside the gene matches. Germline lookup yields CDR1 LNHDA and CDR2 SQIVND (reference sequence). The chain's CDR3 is CATRLAGGTDTQYF. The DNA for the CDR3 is TGTGCCACCCGACTAGCGGGGGGCACAGATACGCAGTATTTT.

This CDR3 reads CASRTGQESSYEQYF. The CDR3 DNA reads TGTGCCAGCAGGACGGGACAGGAGAGCTCCTACGAGCAGTACTTC. The rearrangement uses TRBV28 and TRBJ2-7; 8 bases map to TRBD1. This CDR3 region has 15 residues. The V gene end was trimmed by 6 bases and the J gene end by 0 bases; junction bases not matched to a gene: 7. Germline V gene sequence: CDR1 MDHEN, CDR2 SYDVKM.

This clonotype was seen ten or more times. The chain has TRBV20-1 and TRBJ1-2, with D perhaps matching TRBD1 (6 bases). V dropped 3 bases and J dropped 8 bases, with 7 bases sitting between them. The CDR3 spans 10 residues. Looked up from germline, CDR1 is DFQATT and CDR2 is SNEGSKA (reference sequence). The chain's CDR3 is CSASRGGYTF. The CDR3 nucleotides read TGCAGTGCTAGCAGGGGCGGCTACACCTTC.

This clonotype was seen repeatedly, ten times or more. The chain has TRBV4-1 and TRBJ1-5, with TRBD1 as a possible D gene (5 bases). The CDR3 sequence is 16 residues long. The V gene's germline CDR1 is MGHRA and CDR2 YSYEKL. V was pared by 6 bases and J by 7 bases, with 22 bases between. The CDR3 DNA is TGCGCCAGCAGTCAAATTGGGAGGGGAGGAAACCAGCCCCAGCATTTT. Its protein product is CASSQIGRGGNQPQHF.

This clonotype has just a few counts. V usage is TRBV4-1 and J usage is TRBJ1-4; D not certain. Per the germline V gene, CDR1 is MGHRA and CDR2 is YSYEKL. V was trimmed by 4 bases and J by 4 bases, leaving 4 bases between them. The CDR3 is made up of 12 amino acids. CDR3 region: CASSRVNEKLFF. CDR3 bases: TGCGCCAGCAGCCGCGTTAATGAAAAACTGTTTTTT.

The CDR3: CASSPGQAGTGELFF. CDR3 DNA: TGTGCCAGCAGCCCGGGACAGGCAGGCACCGGGGAGCTGTTTTTT. The gene calls are TRBV7-2 and TRBJ2-2; TRBD1 matches 8 bases. The germline V gene has CDR1 SGHTA and CDR2 FQGNSA. The CDR3 consists of 15 residues. The V gene end was trimmed by 5 bases and the J gene end by 4 bases; junction bases not matched to a gene: 6.

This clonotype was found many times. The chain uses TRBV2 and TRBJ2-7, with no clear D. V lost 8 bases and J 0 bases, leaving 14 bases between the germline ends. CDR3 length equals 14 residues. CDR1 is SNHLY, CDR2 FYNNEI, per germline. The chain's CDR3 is CASAAKRSSYEQYF. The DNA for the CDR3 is TGTGCCAGCGCAGCAAAAAGAAGCTCCTACGAGCAGTACTTC.

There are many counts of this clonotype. In nucleotides, the CDR3 is TGTGCCAGTAGTGGGACAGAAGCCTCCGACACTGAAGCTTTCTTT. It specifies CASSGTEASDTEAFF. The chain links TRBV19 to TRBJ1-1; TRBD1 matches at 7 bases. Germline trimming cut 5 bases from V and 3 bases from J; bases unmatched to any gene: 9. The CDR3 runs 15 residues. The germline gives CDR1 LNHDA, CDR2 SQIVND (reference sequence).

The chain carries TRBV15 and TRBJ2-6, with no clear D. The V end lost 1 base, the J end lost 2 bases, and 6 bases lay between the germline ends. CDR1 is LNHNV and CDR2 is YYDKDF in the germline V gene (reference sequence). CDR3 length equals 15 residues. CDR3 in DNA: TGTGCCACCAGCAGAGTACTACCTGGGGCCAACGTCCTGACTTTC. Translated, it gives CATSRVLPGANVLTF.

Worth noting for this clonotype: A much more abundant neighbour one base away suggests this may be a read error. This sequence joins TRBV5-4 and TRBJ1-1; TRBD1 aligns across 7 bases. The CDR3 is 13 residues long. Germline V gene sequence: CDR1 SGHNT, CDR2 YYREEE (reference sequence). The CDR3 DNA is TGTGCCAGCAGCCCAGGGGGAAGTAATGAAGCTCTCTTT. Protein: CASSPGGSNEALF.

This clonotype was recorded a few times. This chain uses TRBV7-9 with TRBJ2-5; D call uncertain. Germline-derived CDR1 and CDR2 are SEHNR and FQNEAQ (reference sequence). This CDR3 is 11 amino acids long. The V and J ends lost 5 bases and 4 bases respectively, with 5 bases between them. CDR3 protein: CASSRTETQYF. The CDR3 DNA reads TGTGCCAGCAGCCGAACAGAGACCCAGTACTTC.

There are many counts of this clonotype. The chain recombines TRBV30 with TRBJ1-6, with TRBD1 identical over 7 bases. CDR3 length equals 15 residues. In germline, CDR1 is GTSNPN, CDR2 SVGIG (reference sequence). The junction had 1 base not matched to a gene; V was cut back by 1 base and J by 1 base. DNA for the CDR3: TGTGCCTGGAGTGAGGGGGCTTCCTATAATTCACCCCTCCACTTT. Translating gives CAWSEGASYNSPLHF.

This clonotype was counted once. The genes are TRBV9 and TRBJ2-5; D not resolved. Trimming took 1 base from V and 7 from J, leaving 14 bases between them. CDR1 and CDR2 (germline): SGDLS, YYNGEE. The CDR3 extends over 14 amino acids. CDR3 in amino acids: CASSVMGYTGTQYF. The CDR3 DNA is TGTGCCAGCAGCGTAATGGGATACACTGGGACCCAGTACTTC.

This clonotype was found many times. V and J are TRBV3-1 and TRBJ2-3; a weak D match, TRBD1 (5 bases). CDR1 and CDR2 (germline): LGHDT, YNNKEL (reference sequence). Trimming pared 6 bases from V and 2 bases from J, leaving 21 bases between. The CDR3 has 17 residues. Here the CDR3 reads CASRTTRALSDTDTQYF. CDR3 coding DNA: TGTGCCAGCAGGACAACCAGGGCATTAAGTGACACAGATACGCAGTATTTT.

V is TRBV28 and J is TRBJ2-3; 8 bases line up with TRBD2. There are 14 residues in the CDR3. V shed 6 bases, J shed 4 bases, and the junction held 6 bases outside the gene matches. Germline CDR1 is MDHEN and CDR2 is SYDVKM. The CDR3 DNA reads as TGTGCCAGCAGAACCGGGGGGGGGCCAGATACGCAGTATTTT. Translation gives CASRTGGGPDTQYF. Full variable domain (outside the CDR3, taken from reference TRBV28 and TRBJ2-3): DVKVTQSSRYLVKRTGEKVFLECVQDMDHENMFWYRQDPGLGLRLIYFSYDVKMKEKGDIPEGYSVSREKKERFSLILESASTNQTSMYLCASRTGGGPDTQYFGPGTRLTVL.

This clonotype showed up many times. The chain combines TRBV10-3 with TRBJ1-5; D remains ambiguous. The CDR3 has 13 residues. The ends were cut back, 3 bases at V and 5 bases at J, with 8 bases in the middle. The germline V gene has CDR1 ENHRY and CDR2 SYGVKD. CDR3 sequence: CAISDGDDQPQHF. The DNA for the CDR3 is TGTGCCATCAGTGACGGCGATGATCAGCCCCAGCATTTT.

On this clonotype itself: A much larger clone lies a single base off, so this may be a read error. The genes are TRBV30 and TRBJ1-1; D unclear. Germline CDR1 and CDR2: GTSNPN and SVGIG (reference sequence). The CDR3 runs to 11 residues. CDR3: CTWSTGGEAFF. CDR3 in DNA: TGTACCTGGAGTACTGGAGGTGAAGCTTTCTTT.

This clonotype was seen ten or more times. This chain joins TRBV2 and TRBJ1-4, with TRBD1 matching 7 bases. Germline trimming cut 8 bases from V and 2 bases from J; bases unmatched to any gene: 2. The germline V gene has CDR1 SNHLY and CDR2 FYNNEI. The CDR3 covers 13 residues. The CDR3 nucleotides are TGTGCCAGCCGACAGGGCACTAATGAAAAACTGTTTTTT. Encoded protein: CASRQGTNEKLFF.

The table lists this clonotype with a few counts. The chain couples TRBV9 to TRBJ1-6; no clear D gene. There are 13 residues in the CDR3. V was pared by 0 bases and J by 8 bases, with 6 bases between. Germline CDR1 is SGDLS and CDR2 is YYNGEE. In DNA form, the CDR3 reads TGTGCCAGCAGCGTAGTCGGTGATTCACCCCTCCACTTT. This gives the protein CASSVVGDSPLHF.

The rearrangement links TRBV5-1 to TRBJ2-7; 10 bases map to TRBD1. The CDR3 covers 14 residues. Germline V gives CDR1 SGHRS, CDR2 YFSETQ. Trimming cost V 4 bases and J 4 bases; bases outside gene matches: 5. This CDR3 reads CASSPWDRGYEQYF. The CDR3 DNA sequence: TGCGCCAGCAGCCCGTGGGACAGGGGTTACGAGCAGTACTTC.

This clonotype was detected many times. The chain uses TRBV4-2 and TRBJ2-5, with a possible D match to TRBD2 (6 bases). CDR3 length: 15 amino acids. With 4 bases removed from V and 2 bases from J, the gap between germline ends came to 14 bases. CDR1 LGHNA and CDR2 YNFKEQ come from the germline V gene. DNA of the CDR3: TGTGCCAGCAGCCTTGCCGGGACTCCGCAAGAGACCCAGTACTTC. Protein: CASSLAGTPQETQYF.

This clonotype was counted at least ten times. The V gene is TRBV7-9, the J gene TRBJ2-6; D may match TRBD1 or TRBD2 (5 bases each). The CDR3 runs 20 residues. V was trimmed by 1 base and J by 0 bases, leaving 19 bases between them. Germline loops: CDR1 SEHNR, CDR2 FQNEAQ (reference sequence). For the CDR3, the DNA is TGTGCCAGCAGCTTAGAGGTGGGACCCATGGGACCCTCTGGGGCCAACGTCCTGACTTTC. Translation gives CASSLEVGPMGPSGANVLTF.

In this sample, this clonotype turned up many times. CDR3 sequence reads: CASGWDTYEQYF. The CDR3 bases are TGTGCCAGCGGATGGGACACCTACGAGCAGTACTTC. The chain links TRBV2 to TRBJ2-7; a possible D gene is TRBD1 (6 bases). Germline CDR1 and CDR2: SNHLY and FYNNEI. V lost 8 bases and J 2 bases, leaving 10 bases between the germline ends. CDR3 length: 12 amino acids.

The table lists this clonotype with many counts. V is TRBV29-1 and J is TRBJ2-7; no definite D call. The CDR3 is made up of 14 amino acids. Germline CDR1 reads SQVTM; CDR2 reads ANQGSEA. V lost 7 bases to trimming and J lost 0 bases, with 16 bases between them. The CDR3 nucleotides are TGCAGCGCCGCAAAAGGTTACCGCTCCTACGAGCAGTACTTC. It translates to CSAAKGYRSYEQYF.

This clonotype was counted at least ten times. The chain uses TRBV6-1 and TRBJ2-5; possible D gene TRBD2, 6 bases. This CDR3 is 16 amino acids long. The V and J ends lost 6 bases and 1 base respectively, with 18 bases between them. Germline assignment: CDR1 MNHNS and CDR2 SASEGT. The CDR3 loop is CASSRAPGRGQETQYF. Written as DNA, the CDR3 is TGTGCCAGCAGCCGGGCCCCGGGGCGGGGCCAAGAGACCCAGTACTTC.